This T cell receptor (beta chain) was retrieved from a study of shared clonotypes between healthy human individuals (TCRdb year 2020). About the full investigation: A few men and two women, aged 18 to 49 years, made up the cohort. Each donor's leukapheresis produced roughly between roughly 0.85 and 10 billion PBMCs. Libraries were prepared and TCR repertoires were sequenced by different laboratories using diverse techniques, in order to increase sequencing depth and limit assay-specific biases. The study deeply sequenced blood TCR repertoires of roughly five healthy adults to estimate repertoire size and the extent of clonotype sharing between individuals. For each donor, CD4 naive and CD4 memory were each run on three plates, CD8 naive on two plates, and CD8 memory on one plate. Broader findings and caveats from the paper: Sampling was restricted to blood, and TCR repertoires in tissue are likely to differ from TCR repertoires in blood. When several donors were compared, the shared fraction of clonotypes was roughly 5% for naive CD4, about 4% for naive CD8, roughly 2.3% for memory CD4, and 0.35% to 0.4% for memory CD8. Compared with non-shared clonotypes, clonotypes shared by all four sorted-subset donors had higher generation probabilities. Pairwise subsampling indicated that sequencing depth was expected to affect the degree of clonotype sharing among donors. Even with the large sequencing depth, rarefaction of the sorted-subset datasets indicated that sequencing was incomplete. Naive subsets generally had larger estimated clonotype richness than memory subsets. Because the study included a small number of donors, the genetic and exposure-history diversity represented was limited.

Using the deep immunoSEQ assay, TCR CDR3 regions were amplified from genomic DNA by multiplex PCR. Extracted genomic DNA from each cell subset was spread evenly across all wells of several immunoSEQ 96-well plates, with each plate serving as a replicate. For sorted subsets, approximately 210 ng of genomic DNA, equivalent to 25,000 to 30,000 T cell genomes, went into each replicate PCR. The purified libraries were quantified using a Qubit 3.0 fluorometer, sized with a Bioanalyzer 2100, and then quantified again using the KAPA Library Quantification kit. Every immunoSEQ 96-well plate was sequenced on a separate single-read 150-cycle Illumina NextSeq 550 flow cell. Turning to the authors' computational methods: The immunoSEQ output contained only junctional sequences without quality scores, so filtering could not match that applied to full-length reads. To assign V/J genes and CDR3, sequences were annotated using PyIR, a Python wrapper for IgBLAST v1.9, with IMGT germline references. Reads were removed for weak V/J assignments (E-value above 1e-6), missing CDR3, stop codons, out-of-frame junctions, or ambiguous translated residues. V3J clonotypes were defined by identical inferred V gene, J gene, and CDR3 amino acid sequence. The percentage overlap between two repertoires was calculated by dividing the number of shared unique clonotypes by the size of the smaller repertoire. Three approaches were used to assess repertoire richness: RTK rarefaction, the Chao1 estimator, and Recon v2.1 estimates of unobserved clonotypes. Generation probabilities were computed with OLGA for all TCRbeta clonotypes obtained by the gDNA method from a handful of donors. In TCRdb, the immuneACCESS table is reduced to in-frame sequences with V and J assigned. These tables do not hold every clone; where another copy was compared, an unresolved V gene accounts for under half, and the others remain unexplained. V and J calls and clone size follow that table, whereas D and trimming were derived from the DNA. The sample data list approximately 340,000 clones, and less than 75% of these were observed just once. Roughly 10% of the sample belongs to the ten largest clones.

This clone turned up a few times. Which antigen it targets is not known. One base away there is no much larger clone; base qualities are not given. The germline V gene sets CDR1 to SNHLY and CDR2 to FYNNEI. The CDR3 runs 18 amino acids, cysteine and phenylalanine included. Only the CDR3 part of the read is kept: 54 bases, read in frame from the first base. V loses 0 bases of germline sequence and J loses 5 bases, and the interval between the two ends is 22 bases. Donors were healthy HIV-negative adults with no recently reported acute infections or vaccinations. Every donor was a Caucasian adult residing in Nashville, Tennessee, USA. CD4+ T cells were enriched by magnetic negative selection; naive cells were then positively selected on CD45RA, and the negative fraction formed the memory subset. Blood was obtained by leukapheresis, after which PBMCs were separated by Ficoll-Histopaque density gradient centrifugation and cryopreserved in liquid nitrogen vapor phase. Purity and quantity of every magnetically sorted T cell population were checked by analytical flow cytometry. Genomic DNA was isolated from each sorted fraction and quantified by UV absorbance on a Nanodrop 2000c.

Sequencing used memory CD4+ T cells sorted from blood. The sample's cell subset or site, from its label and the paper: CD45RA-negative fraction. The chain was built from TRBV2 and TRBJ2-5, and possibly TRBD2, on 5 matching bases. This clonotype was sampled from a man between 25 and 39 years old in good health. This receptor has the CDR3 CASSEAFGVGARGETQYF. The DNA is TGTGCCAGCAGTGAAGCCTTTGGGGTAGGCGCCCGAGGGGAGACCCAGTACTTC.